These T cell receptor beta chains were read from a single sample in a study of CD8 T cells in ankylosing spondylitis. TCRdb ran MiXCR on the 5' RACE reads and lists one entry per CDR3 protein. The sample includes hundreds of thousands of distinct CDR3 sequences, about 26% of them seen just once. Sequencing was carried out using blood, either unsorted or a sorted T cell fraction (not recorded which). The receptors were gathered from a male donor with ankylosing spondylitis or in good health (not recorded which). The CDR3 runs from the conserved cysteine through the conserved F or W. The order of the fields is J gene, V gene, D gene, clone size, CDR3 DNA, CDR3 protein. The D gene is left open where the match is weak. Where a row states a size, it is once, few, many or the class of an expanded clone; other rows omit it.

TRBJ2-3 TRBV6-1 TRBD1 . TGTGCCAGCAGGGAAACTCAGGGGGCGGCGCAGTATTTT CASRETQGAAQYF
TRBJ1-1 TRBV19 . many TGTGCCAGTAGGGCACAGGGCAACACTGAAGCTTTCTTT CASRAQGNTEAFF
TRBJ2-7 TRBV5-1 TRBD1 many TGCGCCAGCAGCTTACATCCGGGACAGGAGAACTACGAGCAGTACTTC CASSLHPGQENYEQYF
TRBJ2-1 TRBV20-1 . many TGCAGTGCTTTGGCTAGCGTATTTAATGAGCAGTTCTTC CSALASVFNEQFF
TRBJ2-3 TRBV12-3/TRBV12-4 TRBD2 once TGTGCCAGCAAGACTAGCGTGGGACGGAACACAGATACGCAGTATTTT CASKTSVGRNTDTQYF
TRBJ2-7 TRBV5-6 . . TGTGCCAGCAGCTTACAGGGTGGGGACTACGAGCAGTACTTC CASSLQGGDYEQYF
TRBJ2-7 TRBV10-3 . many TGTGCCATCAGTGAGTCAGGGCGGGGAACCTACGAGCAGTACTTC CAISESGRGTYEQYF
TRBJ2-7 TRBV29-1 TRBD2 . TGCAGCGTCCCCGGCGGGTCGGGAGGGAGGGAGCAGTACTTC CSVPGGSGGREQYF
TRBJ2-1 TRBV12-3/TRBV12-4 . few TGTGCCAGCAGTCCTAACGTAGGGCAGTTCTTC CASSPNVGQFF
TRBJ2-2 TRBV10-3 TRBD1 many TGTGCCATCAGAGGGGACAGGCTACGTGGGACCGGGGAGCTGTTTTTT CAIRGDRLRGTGELFF
TRBJ2-2 TRBV14 . many TGTGCCAGCAGTTACCCAGGTGGAACCGGGGAGCTGTTTTTT CASSYPGGTGELFF
TRBJ1-6 TRBV20-1 TRBD1 . TGCAGTGCATCGCCTCGACAGGGCCATAATTCACCCCTCCACTTT CSASPRQGHNSPLHF
TRBJ2-1 TRBV5-1 TRBD2 many TGCGCCAGCAGCTTGGAGACTAGCGGGTCTAGCAATGAGCAGTTCTTC CASSLETSGSSNEQFF
TRBJ2-7 TRBV7-3 . many TGTGCCAGCAGCTTCACGGGTAGTTACGAGCAGTACTTC CASSFTGSYEQYF
TRBJ2-7 TRBV4-2 TRBD1 many TGTGCCAGCAGCCCCCGGGACAGAACGAACGAGCAGTACTTC CASSPRDRTNEQYF
TRBJ2-4 TRBV7-2 . many TGTGCCAGCAGCTTCCCCAGTGGAGCCAAAAACATTCAGTACTTC CASSFPSGAKNIQYF
TRBJ1-3 TRBV12-3/TRBV12-4 TRBD1 . TGTGCCAGCAGTTTCAGAAGGGACAGGGCGGACACCATATATTTT CASSFRRDRADTIYF
TRBJ2-7 TRBV6-1 TRBD1 . TGTGCCAGCAGTGAAGCAGGGGGCAATTACGAGCAGTACTTC CASSEAGGNYEQYF
TRBJ2-6 TRBV11-2 . many TGTGCCAGCAGCTTGGCCGGGGCCAACGTCCTGACTTTC CASSLAGANVLTF
TRBJ2-2 TRBV5-1 . many TGCGCCAGCAGCCCCGCAGACCCGAACACCGGGGAGCTGTTTTTT CASSPADPNTGELFF
TRBJ2-3 TRBV20-1 TRBD2 few TGCAGTGCTAGGGGGCTAGCGGGAATCCGCACAGATACGCAGTATTTT CSARGLAGIRTDTQYF
TRBJ2-7 TRBV5-1 TRBD1 many TGCGCCAGCAGCCTTGGGACAGGGAATGGCGAGCAGTACTTC CASSLGTGNGEQYF
TRBJ2-7 TRBV20-1 TRBD2 . TGCAGTGCTAACCTAGCGGGAGGGCCGCGGGAGCAGTACTTC CSANLAGGPREQYF
TRBJ2-1 TRBV10-3 TRBD1 . TGTGCCATCACTGGGACAGGGGGCGTGGGGATTCCTGAGCAGTTCTTC CAITGTGGVGIPEQFF
TRBJ1-5 TRBV6-1 TRBD1 many TGTGCCAGCAGTACCGGGACAGGGGGGGGCAATCAGCCCCAGCATTTT CASSTGTGGGNQPQHF
TRBJ2-1 TRBV5-1 . many TGCGCCAGCAGCTTGCAGGACAGACCCTACAATGAGCAGTTCTTC CASSLQDRPYNEQFF
TRBJ1-4 TRBV19 TRBD1 . TGTGCCTCCGAGGCGGGACAGGGGCCGGCCGGATCTGAAAAACTGTTTTTT CASEAGQGPAGSEKLFF
TRBJ2-2 TRBV5-6 TRBD2 . TGTGCCAGGGGCCCAGGGCCCAGCGGGAGGTACTTCACCGGGGAGCTGTTTTTT CARGPGPSGRYFTGELFF
TRBJ1-1 TRBV29-1 . many TGCAGCGTTGTAAGAGCCCCAGCTTTCTTT CSVVRAPAFF
TRBJ2-1 TRBV14 TRBD2 . TGTGCCAGCAGCCAAACGGGCAAGAGCGGGAGGGGCAATGAGCAGTTCTTC CASSQTGKSGRGNEQFF
TRBJ2-5 TRBV20-1 TRBD1 many TGCAGTGCTAGCATCGGGACAGGGATTGGAGAGACCCAGTACTTC CSASIGTGIGETQYF
TRBJ2-3 TRBV29-1 . few TGCAGCGTTGAAGATGGGAGGAGGGATACGCAGTATTTT CSVEDGRRDTQYF
TRBJ1-2 TRBV6-2/TRBV6-3 TRBD1 . TGTGCCAGCAGTCCACAGGGGTCATCCTATGGCTACACCTTC CASSPQGSSYGYTF
TRBJ2-7 TRBV20-1 TRBD1 . TGCAGTGCTAGAGGAGGACAGGCGACCTACGAGCAGTACTTC CSARGGQATYEQYF
TRBJ2-5 TRBV19 . . TGTGCCAGTAGTCGAAGGGGAGGAGGGCAAGAGACCCAGTACTTC CASSRRGGGQETQYF
TRBJ2-5 TRBV20-1 . few TGCAGTGCTATGGCGGAGGGGGAGACCCAGTACTTC CSAMAEGETQYF